This T cell receptor (beta chain) was captured by sequencing in a study of shared clonotypes between healthy human individuals. About the research overall: Three plates each covered CD4 naive and memory; CD8 naive two, CD8 memory one. Notes on the study in general: Naive subsets typically showed greater estimated richness than memory subsets.

For this clone: Its antigen is unidentified. Distinct nucleotide sequences in the sample also encode this CDR3.

The naive CD8 fraction comprised CD45RO-negative cells positively selected for CCR7 and excluded terminally differentiated effector memory CD45RA+ cells. Execution of the assay was at deep level. The authors' processing: Filtering differed because ImmunoSEQ produced junction-only sequences that carried no quality scores. Clones were read by immunoSEQ multiplex PCR, and TCRdb kept only the in-frame ones, dropping some. V, J and clone size are taken as reported in that table, and D and trimming were inferred from the DNA itself. Of about 2,100,000 clones listed, 85% to 95% are singletons. The sequencing sample was made of naive CD8+ T cells from PBMCs. The clonotype comes from a man in his late teens or twenties in good health. Some clones in this sample may be carry-over from other donors' samples.

The CDR3 spells CASSLKSNEQFF. The CDR3 bases are TGTGCCAGCAGCCTCAAATCCAATGAGCAGTTCTTC. The chain couples TRBV5-6 to TRBJ2-1; D ambiguous. This CDR3 has 12 residues. Trimming shortened V by 4 bases and J by 6 bases, and 8 bases separated the two germline ends. Per germline, CDR1 SGHDT and CDR2 YYEEEE.